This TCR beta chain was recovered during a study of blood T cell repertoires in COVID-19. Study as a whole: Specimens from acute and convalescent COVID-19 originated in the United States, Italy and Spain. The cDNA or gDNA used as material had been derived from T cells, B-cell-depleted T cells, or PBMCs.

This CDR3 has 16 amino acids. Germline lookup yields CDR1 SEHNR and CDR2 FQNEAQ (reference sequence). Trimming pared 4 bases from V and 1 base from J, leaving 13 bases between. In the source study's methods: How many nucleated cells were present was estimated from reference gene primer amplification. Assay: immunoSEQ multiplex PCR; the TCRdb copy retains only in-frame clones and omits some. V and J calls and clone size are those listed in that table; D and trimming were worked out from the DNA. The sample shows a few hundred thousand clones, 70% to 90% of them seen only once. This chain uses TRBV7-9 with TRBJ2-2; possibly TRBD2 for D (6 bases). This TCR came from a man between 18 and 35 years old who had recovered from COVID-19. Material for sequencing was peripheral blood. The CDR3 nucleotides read TGTGCCAGCAGCTCGCCGGGACTGTGGAACACCGGGGAGCTGTTTTTT. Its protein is CASSSPGLWNTGELFF.